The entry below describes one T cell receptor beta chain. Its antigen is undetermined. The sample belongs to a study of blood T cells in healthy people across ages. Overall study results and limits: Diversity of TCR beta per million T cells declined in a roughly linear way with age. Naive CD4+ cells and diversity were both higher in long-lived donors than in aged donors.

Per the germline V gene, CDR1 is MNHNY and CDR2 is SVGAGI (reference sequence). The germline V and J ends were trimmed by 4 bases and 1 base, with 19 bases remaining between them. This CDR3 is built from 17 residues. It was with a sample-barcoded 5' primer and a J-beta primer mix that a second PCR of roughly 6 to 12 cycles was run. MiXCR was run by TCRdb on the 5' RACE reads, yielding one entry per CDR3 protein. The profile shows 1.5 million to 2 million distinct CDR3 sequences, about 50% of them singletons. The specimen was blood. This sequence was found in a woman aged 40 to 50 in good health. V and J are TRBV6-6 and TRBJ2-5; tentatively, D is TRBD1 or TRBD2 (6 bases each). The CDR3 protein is CASSWLPGRGLQETQYF. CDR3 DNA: TGTGCCAGCAGTTGGTTACCGGGACGGGGGCTCCAAGAGACCCAGTACTTC.